The 26 T cell receptor beta chains given below trace back to one sample, sequenced in a study of cytomegalovirus exposure and HLA in healthy donors. PCR used 60 Vbeta primers and 13 Jbeta primers. Here immunoSEQ multiplex PCR was the method, and the copy in TCRdb shows in-frame clones only, minus some. The sample records 150,000 to 200,000 clones, 80% being singletons. The sequenced sample consisted of PBMCs. These receptors were taken from a boy younger than 18 in good health and CMV-seronegative.

The CDR3 region is CASSPSTGKGTELFF. For the CDR3, the DNA is TGTGCCAGCAGCCCTTCGACAGGGAAGGGAACCGAACTGTTTTTT. V usage is TRBV7-9 and J usage is TRBJ1-4; 7 nucleotides match TRBD1. This CDR3 comprises 15 residues. V was pared by 5 bases and J by 12 bases, with 15 bases of the junction left unmatched. CDR1 is SEHNR, CDR2 FQNEAQ, per germline (reference sequence). Filled out from reference TRBV7-9 and TRBJ1-4, the complete variable domain reads DTGVSQNPRHKITKRGQNVTFRCDPISEHNRLYWYRQTLGQGPEFLTYFQNEAQLEKSRLLSDRFSAERPKGSFSTLEIQRTEQGDSAMYLCASSPSTGKGTELFFGSGTQLSVL.

This chain joins TRBV21-1 and TRBJ2-7; the DNA was not used to check the table's D call, TRBD2. TRBV21-1 constitutes a pseudogene. The CDR3 has 10 residues. The CDR3 spells CALRVWEQYF. The CDR3 DNA reads as TGTGCCTTACGGGTATGGGAGCAGTACTTC.

The J gene is TRBJ1-4, the V gene TRBV7-2; 7 bases line up with TRBD1. The CDR3 has 15 residues. Germline V CDR1 and CDR2: SGHTA, FQGNSA. The trim removed 5 bases at V and 8 bases at J, leaving 11 bases unmatched. Here the CDR3 DNA reads TGTGCCAGCAGCCTTTCGACAGGGAAAATGGAAAAACTGTTTTTT. Encoded protein: CASSLSTGKMEKLFF.

With regard to this clone: No conserved phenylalanine or tryptophan ends this CDR3, so it is likely a read error. V and J are TRBV5-4 and TRBJ1-2; no clear D. The CDR3 loop spans 11 amino acids. V was clipped by 4 bases and J by 7 bases, with 8 bases between them. Germline assignment: CDR1 SGHNT and CDR2 YYREEE (reference sequence). This CDR3 is CASSRRGGYTL. The CDR3 coding sequence is TGTGCCAGCAGCCGACGGGGTGGCTACACCCTC.

The genes are TRBV11-3 and TRBJ1-4; D possibly corresponds to TRBD1 (6 bases). Per the germline V gene, CDR1 is SGHNT and CDR2 is YENEEA. Trimming stripped 2 bases from V and 3 bases from J, with 7 bases between. This CDR3 has 14 amino acids. CDR3 bases: TGTGCCAGCAGCTTACAGGGGCCTAATGAAAAACTGTTTTTT. Protein product: CASSLQGPNEKLFF.

This chain connects TRBV18 to TRBJ1-6, with TRBD1 matching over 7 bases. Germline assignment: CDR1 KGHSH and CDR2 LQKENI. The CDR3 is 17 amino acids. V trimming: 4 bases; J trimming: 6 bases; junction bases outside the gene matches: 12. The CDR3 loop is CASSRERLTGSNSPLHF. The CDR3 bases are TGTGCCAGCTCACGCGAAAGATTGACAGGGAGTAATTCACCCCTCCACTTT.

The V and J genes are TRBV9 and TRBJ2-2; D is unresolved. The length of the CDR3 is 12 residues. V lost 2 bases, J lost 4 bases, and 3 bases lay in between. Germline V gives CDR1 SGDLS, CDR2 YYNGEE. CDR3: CASSVITGELFF. In nucleotides, the CDR3 is TGTGCCAGCAGCGTCATCACCGGGGAGCTGTTTTTT.

This clone turned up a few times. The junction departs from the called germline gene at one end, perhaps through a read error. The chain is built from TRBV25-1 and TRBJ1-2; 7 bases are shared with TRBD1. Per the germline V gene, CDR1 is MGHDK and CDR2 is SYGVNS. This CDR3 is built from 12 residues. The CDR3 reads CASRRDSWVFAF. DNA of the CDR3: TGTGCCAGCAGACGGGACAGTTGGGTCTTTGCCTTC.

This chain joins TRBV27 and TRBJ2-5, with 11 positions matching TRBD2. Germline CDR1 reads MNHEY; CDR2 reads SMNVEV (reference sequence). The CDR3 spans 17 residues. J lost 5 bases, V lost 5 bases, and 13 bases had no gene match. For the CDR3, the DNA is TGTGCCAGCAGTGCCGGGACTAGCGGTAGGGGACTGGAGACCCAGTACTTC. Encoded protein: CASSAGTSGRGLETQYF.

DNA for the CDR3: TGTGCCAGCAGCGCGACAGGGCGCTCCTATAATTCACCCCTCCACTTT. Its translation is CASSATGRSYNSPLHF. The chain recombines TRBV9 with TRBJ1-6, with TRBD1 matching 7 bases. The J segment lost 0 bases and the V segment lost 3 bases, leaving 3 bases of the junction unmatched. Germline lookup yields CDR1 SGDLS and CDR2 YYNGEE. The CDR3 loop spans 16 amino acids.

This chain uses TRBV9 with TRBJ2-2; D is possibly TRBD2 (5 bases). The CDR3 has 13 residues. Germline V gene lookup returns CDR1 SGDLS and CDR2 YYNGEE. V dropped 6 bases and J dropped 6 bases, with 12 bases sitting between them. CDR3: CASTLDSPGELFF. Written as DNA, the CDR3 is TGTGCCAGCACCCTGGACTCACCCGGGGAGCTGTTTTTT.

This sequence joins TRBV14 and TRBJ2-7; D is undetermined. Germline CDR1 and CDR2: SGHDN and FVKESK. This CDR3 is built from 13 residues. Trimming removed 0 bases from V and 7 bases from J, with 10 bases in between. The CDR3 region has the DNA TGTGCCAGCAGCCAAGATATCGGCAGGGAGCAGTACTTC. The encoded protein is CASSQDIGREQYF.

The rearrangement uses TRBV4-2 and TRBJ1-5; 10 bases align to TRBD1. The CDR3 covers 15 residues. The germline CDR1 and CDR2 sequences are LGHNA and YNFKEQ. The ends lost 3 bases at V and 5 bases at J; junction bases unmatched: 4. Written as DNA, the CDR3 is TGTGCCAGCAGCCAGGCCGGGACAGGGGATCAGCCCCAGCATTTT. Amino acids: CASSQAGTGDQPQHF.

This sequence joins TRBV7-9 and TRBJ1-4, with 9 positions matching TRBD1. The germline gives CDR1 SEHNR, CDR2 FQNEAQ (reference sequence). There are 16 residues in the CDR3. V shed 5 bases and J 4 bases; nucleotides not matched to a gene: 8. The chain's CDR3 is CASSPPGQGFNEKLFF. CDR3 bases: TGTGCCAGCAGCCCGCCGGGACAGGGCTTTAATGAAAAACTGTTTTTT.

V gene TRBV7-9 combines with J gene TRBJ2-5; D might be TRBD1 (6 bases). The DNA end is a closer match to TRBJ2-7, so the J assignment may be wrong. The CDR3 sequence is 13 residues long. Germline V CDR1 and CDR2: SEHNR, FQNEAQ (reference sequence). Written as DNA, the CDR3 is TGTGCCAGCAGCACACGACAGGCCTACGAGCAGTACTTC. Protein sequence: CASSTRQAYEQYF.

This chain connects TRBV9 to TRBJ1-1; D may be TRBD1 (5 bases). The germline gives CDR1 SGDLS, CDR2 YYNGEE. CDR3 size: 17 residues. Trimming removed 1 base at V and 0 bases at J, with 16 bases between. Written as DNA, the CDR3 is TGTGCCAGCAGCGTATCCCACCAAGGGGTCATGAACACTGAAGCTTTCTTT. As protein: CASSVSHQGVMNTEAFF.

V usage is TRBV19 and J usage is TRBJ1-6; 10 bases line up with TRBD1. J was trimmed by 6 bases and V by 5 bases; bases with no gene match: 7. The germline V gene encodes CDR1 LNHDA and CDR2 SQIVND (reference sequence). The CDR3 extends over 16 amino acids. The CDR3 coding sequence is TGTGCCAGTAGTCGACAGGGGGCCGTCGGTAATTCACCCCTCCACTTT. This sequence encodes CASSRQGAVGNSPLHF. The entire variable domain, with the rest obtained from reference TRBV19 and TRBJ1-6, is as follows: DGGITQSPKYLFRKEGQNVTLSCEQNLNHDAMYWYRQDPGQGLRLIYYSQIVNDFQKGDIAEGYSVSREKKESFPLTVTSAQKNPTAFYLCASSRQGAVGNSPLHFGNGTRLTVT.

This chain connects TRBV6-5 to TRBJ2-7, with 9 bases fitting TRBD2. Germline loops: CDR1 MNHEY, CDR2 SVGAGI. The CDR3 consists of 14 residues. Losses at the gene ends were 6 bases for V and 3 bases for J; bases not matched to a gene: 6. CDR3: CASSRAGGVYEQYF. The CDR3 DNA reads TGTGCCAGCAGCAGAGCGGGGGGAGTCTACGAGCAGTACTTC.

J is TRBJ2-7 and V is TRBV7-2, with D possibly being TRBD2 (6 bases). The CDR3 covers 13 residues. Trimming removed 0 bases from V and 7 bases from J, with 10 bases in between. The germline V gene encodes CDR1 SGHTA and CDR2 FQGNSA. The CDR3 DNA is TGTGCCAGCAGCTTAGCGACTAGACGGGAGCAGTACTTC. Amino acid sequence: CASSLATRREQYF.

The chain joins TRBV5-1 to TRBJ2-7; 8 bases are shared with TRBD2. The junction had 8 bases not matched to a gene; V was cut back by 0 bases and J by 3 bases. Germline loops: CDR1 SGHRS, CDR2 YFSETQ. This CDR3 is 16 amino acids long. The CDR3 here is CASSLAVAGMGYEQYF. Written as DNA, the CDR3 is TGCGCCAGCAGCTTGGCAGTAGCGGGAATGGGCTACGAGCAGTACTTC.

The V call is TRBV11-1, the J call TRBJ1-3, with 10 bases identical to TRBD1. Germline CDR1 and CDR2: SGHAT and FQDESV (reference sequence). V shed 5 bases, J shed 7 bases, and the junction held 5 bases outside the gene matches. This CDR3 is built from 14 residues. The DNA for the CDR3 is TGTGCCAGCAGCGGGACAGGGGACGGGAACACCATATATTTT. This gives the protein CASSGTGDGNTIYF.

This chain links TRBV5-1 with TRBJ1-2; no reliable D call. CDR1 is SGHRS, CDR2 YFSETQ, per germline. The V and J ends lost 8 bases and 8 bases respectively, with 19 bases between them. CDR3 length: 13 residues. CDR3 sequence (DNA): TGCGCCAGTAAAACAGACGGAACGAAGGGCTACACCTTC. Protein product: CASKTDGTKGYTF.

The chain links TRBV4-3 to TRBJ2-1, with D possibly being TRBD2 (5 bases). The ends were cut back, 3 bases at V and 3 bases at J, with 15 bases in the middle. The germline V gene encodes CDR1 LGHNA and CDR2 YSLEER. CDR3 size: 16 residues. The DNA of the CDR3 is TGCGCCAGCAGCCATTCAGGCGGACTCAACTACAATGAGCAGTTCTTC. It translates to CASSHSGGLNYNEQFF.

This clone was picked up a small number of times. This chain joins TRBV4-2 and TRBJ1-2, with D tentatively TRBD1 (5 bases). The CDR3 runs 12 residues. Germline loops: CDR1 LGHNA, CDR2 YNFKEQ. V lost 3 bases to trimming and J lost 7 bases, with 9 bases between them. The CDR3 spells CASSQTDFGYTF. The CDR3 DNA sequence: TGTGCCAGCAGCCAGACAGATTTTGGCTACACCTTC.

The V call is TRBV7-2, the J call TRBJ2-1; 10 bases fit TRBD2. Per germline, CDR1 SGHTA and CDR2 FQGNSA. Trimming removed 6 bases from V and 10 bases from J; junction bases left unmatched: 18. The CDR3 covers 17 residues. The chain's CDR3 is CASSPTSGNRFAREQFF. CDR3 sequence (DNA): TGTGCCAGCAGTCCAACTAGCGGGAACCGTTTCGCCCGGGAGCAGTTCTTC.

The chain has TRBV10-3 and TRBJ2-1; TRBD2 is a possible D gene (5 bases). The V and J ends lost 8 bases and 0 bases respectively, with 20 bases between them. Looked up from germline, CDR1 is ENHRY and CDR2 is SYGVKD. The CDR3 extends over 17 amino acids. Here the CDR3 DNA reads TGTGCCATCCGCGAGGAGGATCGAGGGTACTCCTACAATGAGCAGTTCTTC. This translates into CAIREEDRGYSYNEQFF.